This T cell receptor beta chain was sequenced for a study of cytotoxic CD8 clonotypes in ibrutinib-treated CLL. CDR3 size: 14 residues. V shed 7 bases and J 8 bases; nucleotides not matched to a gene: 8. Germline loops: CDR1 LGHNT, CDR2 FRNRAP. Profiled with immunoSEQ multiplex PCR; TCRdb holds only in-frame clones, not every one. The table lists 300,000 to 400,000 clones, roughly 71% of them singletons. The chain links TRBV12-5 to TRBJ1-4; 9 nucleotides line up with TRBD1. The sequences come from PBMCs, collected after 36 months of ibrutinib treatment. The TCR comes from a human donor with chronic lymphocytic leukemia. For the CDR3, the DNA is TGTGCTAGTGCCTTCGACAGGGGGTCGGAAAAACTGTTTTTT. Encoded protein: CASAFDRGSEKLFF.